Following are 23 T cell receptor beta chains from one sample sequenced in a study of T cell changes during pregnancy in multiple sclerosis. Assay: immunoSEQ multiplex PCR; the TCRdb copy retains only in-frame clones and omits some. The sample comprises around 20,000 clones, around four fifths of which are singletons, and around a sixth rests with the top ten. The sample in question was CD8+ T cells from peripheral blood mononuclear cells, obtained in the first trimester of pregnancy. These receptors came from a female donor in good health, enrolled as a control in a pregnancy study.

The chain combines TRBV27 with TRBJ1-2; possible D gene TRBD1, 6 bases. Between the trimmed V and J ends, which lost 0 bases and 4 bases, there was a span of 18 bases. The length of the CDR3 is 17 residues. In germline, CDR1 is MNHEY, CDR2 SMNVEV (reference sequence). CDR3 region: CASSLSPPNREFYGYTF. The CDR3, as DNA: TGTGCCAGCAGTTTATCCCCCCCAAACAGGGAGTTCTATGGCTACACCTTC.

V gene TRBV2 combines with J gene TRBJ2-1; D is possibly TRBD1 (5 bases). Per germline, CDR1 SNHLY and CDR2 FYNNEI. Deletions cut 3 bases from V and 4 bases from J, with 13 bases between. This CDR3 region has 15 residues. This chain's CDR3 is CASSDGARDYNEQFF. For the CDR3, the DNA is TGTGCCAGCAGTGATGGCGCCAGGGATTACAATGAGCAGTTCTTC.

This chain connects TRBV7-9 to TRBJ2-7, with D possibly TRBD1 on 6 matching bases. With 3 bases removed from V and 5 bases from J, the gap between germline ends came to 11 bases. The germline gives CDR1 SEHNR, CDR2 FQNEAQ (reference sequence). This CDR3 is built from 13 residues. The CDR3 reads CASSLPGTHEQYF. For the CDR3, the DNA is TGTGCCAGCAGCTTGCCAGGGACACACGAGCAGTACTTC.

The J gene is TRBJ2-1, the V gene TRBV27; 8 bases are shared with TRBD2. Per germline, CDR1 MNHEY and CDR2 SMNVEV (reference sequence). This CDR3 comprises 13 residues. The ends lost 5 bases at V and 5 bases at J; junction bases unmatched: 2. In DNA, the CDR3 is TGTGCCAGCAGTATAGCGGGGAACAATGAGCAGTTCTTC. This gives the protein CASSIAGNNEQFF.

This clone turned up a few times. This chain uses TRBV6-4 with TRBJ2-1; 9 bases are a match to TRBD2. With V trimmed by 4 bases and J by 4 bases, 5 bases remained unmatched. CDR3 length: 15 amino acids. The germline gives CDR1 MRHNA, CDR2 SNTAGT. DNA of the CDR3: TGTGCCAGCAGTGTCGGCGGGGGGGATTACAATGAGCAGTTCTTC. Its protein is CASSVGGGDYNEQFF.

The chain links TRBV27 to TRBJ2-7; 13 nucleotides agree with TRBD2. V lost 3 bases, J lost 2 bases, and 7 bases stayed unmatched. Germline loops: CDR1 MNHEY, CDR2 SMNVEV (reference sequence). The CDR3 has 17 residues. Written as DNA, the CDR3 is TGTGCCAGCAGTTTCTCTCGGACTAGCGGGAGTGCCTACGAGCAGTACTTC. Its translation is CASSFSRTSGSAYEQYF.

The J gene is TRBJ2-1, the V gene TRBV9; 11 nucleotides line up with TRBD2. The junction had 6 bases not matched to a gene; V was cut back by 3 bases and J by 7 bases. CDR3 size: 15 residues. The germline CDR1 and CDR2 sequences are SGDLS and YYNGEE. The CDR3 is CASSASGTSGNEQFF. The CDR3, as DNA: TGTGCCAGCAGCGCGAGCGGGACTAGCGGAAATGAGCAGTTCTTC.

The gene calls are TRBV6-1 and TRBJ2-2; 10 bases align to TRBD1. Germline assignment: CDR1 MNHNS and CDR2 SASEGT. J lost 5 bases, V lost 3 bases, and 6 bases had no gene match. The CDR3 has 16 amino acids. This CDR3 is CASSESPGQGTGELFF. CDR3 DNA sequence: TGTGCCAGCAGTGAGAGCCCGGGACAGGGGACCGGGGAGCTGTTTTTT.

This clone was found once. V gene TRBV6-1 combines with J gene TRBJ2-5; 8 nucleotides align to TRBD2. The ends lost 11 bases at V and 1 base at J; junction bases unmatched: 12. The CDR3 spans 15 residues. Looked up from germline, CDR1 is MNHNS and CDR2 is SASEGT. CDR3 loop: CAGSRIAGTQETQYF. CDR3 coding DNA: TGTGCCGGGTCGAGAATAGCGGGAACCCAAGAGACCCAGTACTTC.

The gene calls are TRBV7-8 and TRBJ2-1; D is unclear. From germline, CDR1 is SGHVS and CDR2 FQNEAQ. V dropped 4 bases and J dropped 4 bases, with 5 bases sitting between them. The CDR3 totals 12 residues. CDR3 sequence: CASSSTYNEQFF. CDR3 coding DNA: TGTGCCAGCAGCTCCACATACAATGAGCAGTTCTTC.

This chain connects TRBV19 to TRBJ1-5; possible D gene TRBD1, 6 bases. Germline lookup yields CDR1 LNHDA and CDR2 SQIVND (reference sequence). The CDR3 spans 15 residues. Trimming pared 1 base from V and 6 bases from J, leaving 13 bases between. CDR3 sequence (DNA): TGTGCCAGTAGTATAGCACAGGGTCCTGGTCAGCCCCAGCATTTT. It specifies CASSIAQGPGQPQHF. Together with reference TRBV19 and TRBJ1-5, the CDR3 gives the full variable domain: DGGITQSPKYLFRKEGQNVTLSCEQNLNHDAMYWYRQDPGQGLRLIYYSQIVNDFQKGDIAEGYSVSREKKESFPLTVTSAQKNPTAFYLCASSIAQGPGQPQHFGDGTRLSIL.

The gene calls are TRBV15 and TRBJ2-1; 16 bases are shared with TRBD2. Unmatched junction bases numbered 6, after V lost 3 bases and J lost 10 bases. The CDR3 covers 16 residues. CDR1 and CDR2 from the germline V gene are LNHNV and YYDKDF (reference sequence). CDR3 DNA sequence: TGTGCCACCAGCAGCGGGACTAGCGGGAGGGCAAGGGAGCAGTTCTTC. Translated: CATSSGTSGRAREQFF.

This chain connects TRBV29-1 to TRBJ2-7, with 8 bases lining up with TRBD1. The CDR3 totals 14 residues. Germline CDR1 and CDR2: SQVTM and ANQGSEA. V was pared by 4 bases and J by 2 bases, with 7 bases of the junction left unmatched. The CDR3 loop reads CSVVPGQVAYEQYF. The CDR3 nucleotides read TGCAGCGTTGTCCCGGGACAGGTCGCCTACGAGCAGTACTTC.

The chain couples TRBV27 to TRBJ1-1; perhaps TRBD1 as D (5 bases). V was pared by 1 base and J by 1 base, with 10 bases between. Looked up from germline, CDR1 is MNHEY and CDR2 is SMNVEV (reference sequence). This CDR3 spans 15 amino acids. CDR3 sequence: CASSLLQGSNTEAFF. DNA of the CDR3: TGTGCCAGCAGTTTATTGCAGGGCTCGAACACTGAAGCTTTCTTT.

The chain combines TRBV7-9 with TRBJ1-5; 7 bases match TRBD1. V was pared by 3 bases and J by 0 bases, with 5 bases of the junction left unmatched. Germline lookup yields CDR1 SEHNR and CDR2 FQNEAQ (reference sequence). The length of the CDR3 is 16 residues. CDR3 region: CASSLGGQYSNQPQHF. The CDR3 DNA is TGTGCCAGCAGCTTGGGGGGACAGTATAGCAATCAGCCCCAGCATTTT.

V and J are TRBV10-3 and TRBJ2-5, with D hard to call. The CDR3 contains 11 residues. Germline lookup yields CDR1 ENHRY and CDR2 SYGVKD. Between the trimmed V and J ends, which lost 3 bases and 5 bases, there was a span of 4 bases. CDR3 in amino acids: CAISDRETQYF. CDR3 nucleotides: TGTGCCATCAGTGACCGTGAGACCCAGTACTTC.

J is TRBJ1-5 and V is TRBV6-1; D is ambiguous. CDR1 is MNHNS and CDR2 is SASEGT in the germline V gene. V gave up 1 base and J gave up 3 bases, with 13 bases separating them. The CDR3 has 16 residues. The CDR3 protein is CASSEVQSIANQPQHF. The CDR3 nucleotides are TGTGCCAGCAGTGAAGTGCAGTCTATAGCCAATCAGCCCCAGCATTTT.

The V gene is TRBV10-3, the J gene TRBJ1-6; TRBD1 is a possible D gene (5 bases). Germline V gene sequence: CDR1 ENHRY, CDR2 SYGVKD. Trimming stripped 3 bases from V and 10 bases from J, with 13 bases between. This CDR3 has 14 amino acids. The CDR3 coding sequence is TGTGCCATCAGTGAATGGCAGGGATCCTCACCCCTCCACTTT. Protein product: CAISEWQGSSPLHF.

The chain employs TRBV5-1 and TRBJ2-2, with TRBD1 as a possible D gene (5 bases). The CDR3 runs to 15 residues. The V end was cut by 0 bases, the J end by 3 bases, with 9 bases between. Germline lookup yields CDR1 SGHRS and CDR2 YFSETQ. The CDR3 loop is CASSLEGRYTGELFF. Written as DNA, the CDR3 is TGCGCCAGCAGCTTGGAGGGGCGGTACACCGGGGAGCTGTTTTTT.

This clone was detected only once. The chain is built from TRBV29-1 and TRBJ2-2, with 8 positions matching TRBD1. The CDR3 runs to 18 residues. Germline assignment: CDR1 SQVTM and CDR2 ANQGSEA. With 7 bases clipped from V and 3 bases from J, the junction kept 19 bases outside the gene matches. The CDR3 here is CSALGQEQGAVDTGELFF. DNA of the CDR3: TGCAGCGCCCTGGGCCAGGAGCAGGGGGCCGTGGACACCGGGGAGCTGTTTTTT.

This rearrangement joins TRBV29-1 to TRBJ2-7, with D possibly TRBD1 on 6 matching bases. Germline assignment: CDR1 SQVTM and CDR2 ANQGSEA. With 7 bases removed from V and 1 base from J, the gap between germline ends came to 17 bases. The CDR3 is made up of 14 amino acids. CDR3: CSASIQGGSYEQYF. In nucleotides, the CDR3 is TGCAGCGCCAGCATACAGGGTGGGTCCTACGAGCAGTACTTC.

The V gene is TRBV6-6, the J gene TRBJ1-5; D gene ambiguous. The CDR3 contains 15 residues. CDR1 MNHNY and CDR2 SVGAGI come from the germline V gene (reference sequence). Trimming shortened V by 6 bases and J by 0 bases, and 12 bases separated the two germline ends. CDR3 nucleotide sequence: TGTGCCAGCAGCCTAGGAGTTAATAGCAATCAGCCCCAGCATTTT. This gives the protein CASSLGVNSNQPQHF.

This sequence joins TRBV27 and TRBJ1-1; possibly TRBD1 for D (6 bases). Germline V lookup: CDR1 MNHEY, CDR2 SMNVEV (reference sequence). The germline V and J ends were trimmed by 5 bases and 3 bases, with 16 bases remaining between them. The CDR3 is 15 amino acids. Here the CDR3 DNA reads TGTGCCAGCAGTCCCACCTTCAGGGGCTACACTGAAGCTTTCTTT. Amino acids: CASSPTFRGYTEAFF.